This T cell receptor (beta chain) is from a study of blood T cell repertoires in COVID-19 (dated by TCRdb to 2018 to 2021). With respect to the entire study: Samples from collaborators originated in the United States, Italy and Spain and spanned both the acute and convalescent phases of COVID-19. A de-identified subject ID, COVID-19 status, age in years and sex were almost always included in the sample metadata. The repertoires were released in a freely available public database meant as a resource for research on the immune response to SARS-CoV-2. The material from the prospective study consisted of cDNA or gDNA derived from T cells, B-cell-depleted T cells, or PBMCs. Deeply sampled blood TCRbeta repertoires from subjects exposed to, actively infected with, or recovered from COVID-19 were included in the dataset. HLA class I and class II types, where available, came from metadata supplied by the sample provider rather than from assay-based typing. Samples came from the ongoing ImmuneRACE study (first 160 participants) plus 1,254 subjects from 6 global collaborators.

Collaborating institutions collected whole blood in K2EDTA tubes following their own protocols. Collaborator samples were shipped for TCRbeta analysis as frozen whole blood, isolated PBMCs, or DNA extracted from either sample type. Broad study findings and their caveats: The amount of clinical and demographic metadata varied by source and participant and was provided uncurated.

The immunoSEQ Assay, a bias-controlled multiplex PCR, was used to amplify TCRbeta CDR3 regions from genomic DNA. In the paper's pipeline: The number of nucleated cells in each sample was estimated from the amplification of reference gene primers within the assay. To quantify the absolute abundance of each unique TCRbeta CDR3 rearrangement, sequence reads were collapsed and filtered. For each sample, productive Simpson clonality was calculated as the square root of Simpson's diversity index across productive rearrangements. TCRdb provides this immuneACCESS table in a form limited to in-frame rearrangements. Some clones are lacking; in checked studies, under half of them reflect an unresolved V gene, and why the rest are absent is not known. The DNA gave D and trimming, while V, J and clone size come from that table. For this sample there are over 200,000 clones; less than 90% appear just once. Around 2.6% of the sample goes to the ten largest clones.

Turning to this clone: There is no known antigen for this receptor. Base-call qualities are not available, and no considerably larger clone is one nucleotide away.

Sequences MNHEY (CDR1) and SMNVEV (CDR2) are obtained from the germline V gene (reference sequence). Its CDR3 holds 13 amino acids, cysteine through phenylalanine. The only DNA kept is the CDR3, 39 bases in frame from the first base. V and J are truncated by 3 bases and 1 base respectively, leaving an intervening sequence of 6 bases. The sequenced sample was peripheral blood. The clonotype comes from a woman aged 70-85 years with active or convalescent COVID-19. Recombination linked TRBV27 to TRBJ2-5; 5 matching bases give a weak D call of TRBD2. The bases read TGTGCCAGCAGTTTTGGACTCCAAGAGACCCAGTACTTC. It translates to CASSFGLQETQYF.